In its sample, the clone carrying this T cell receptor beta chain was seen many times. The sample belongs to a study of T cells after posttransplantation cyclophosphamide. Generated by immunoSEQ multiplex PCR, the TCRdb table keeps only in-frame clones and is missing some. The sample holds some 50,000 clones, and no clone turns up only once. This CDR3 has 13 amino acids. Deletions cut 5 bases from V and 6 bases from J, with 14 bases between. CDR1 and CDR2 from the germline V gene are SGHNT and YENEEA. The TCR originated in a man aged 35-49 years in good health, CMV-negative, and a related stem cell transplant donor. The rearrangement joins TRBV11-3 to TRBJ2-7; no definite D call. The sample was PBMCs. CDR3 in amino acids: CASSEDPIGEQYF. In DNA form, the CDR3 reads TGTGCCAGCAGCGAGGATCCCATCGGCGAGCAGTACTTC.